These T cell receptor beta chains were read from a single sample in a study of T cells in Graves' hyperthyroidism and ophthalmopathy. TCRdb itself ran the multiplex PCR reads through MiXCR, one entry per CDR3 protein. The sample includes under 200,000 distinct CDR3 sequences, 8% to 9.5% of them seen just once. Sequences were obtained from blood. Source of these receptors: a woman aged 18-29 years with Graves' hyperthyroidism that later progressed to Graves' ophthalmopathy. Each CDR3 is given without its conserved first and last residue. Size is stated for part of the rows, as once, few or many counts, or as a class when the clone is expanded.

many	TRBV28	TRBJ1-1	ASSFGQSMNTEAF
many	TRBV6-1	TRBJ1-2	ASTQRVGRGDYGYT
many	TRBV5-1	TRBJ1-2	ASSLEGANYGYT
few	TRBV15	TRBJ2-1	ATSRELAGGGDEQF
many	TRBV5-4	TRBJ1-5	ASSLDSAGGPQH
few	TRBV29-1	TRBJ2-1	SVVGWDSNEQF
many	TRBV10-3	TRBJ2-1	AISDTSGRASSYNEQF
many	TRBV28	TRBJ2-5	ASSLLGQGLTQY
few	TRBV13	TRBJ2-7	ASSLYYEQY
many	TRBV19	TRBJ2-2	ASSYIPGSRTGELF
many	TRBV29-1	TRBJ2-7	SVEETRGGLGTYEQY
many	TRBV30	TRBJ2-2	AWSVQAASTGELF
-	TRBV6-1	TRBJ2-3	ASSPFAGARRDTQY
many	TRBV20-1	TRBJ1-5	SASRGQINQPQH
many	TRBV28	TRBJ2-7	ASSVAGVEQY
many	TRBV28	TRBJ1-1	ASSLVDTEAF
many	TRBV15	TRBJ1-1	ATSRGLMGRNTEAF
many	TRBV6-1	TRBJ2-7	ASSDGSGGSYEQY
many	TRBV7-8	TRBJ2-3	ASSRRLAGARYDTQY
many	TRBV6-2/TRBV6-3	TRBJ1-3	ASSRTRNTIY
many	TRBV28	TRBJ2-5	ASRGGAGETQY
-	TRBV7-2	TRBJ2-7	ASSLAYGTYEQY
many	TRBV5-6	TRBJ2-1	ASSLEGSGPKFEQF
few	TRBV28	TRBJ2-2	ASSLGFAGGLGELF
many	TRBV12-3/TRBV12-4	TRBJ2-1	ASSFLRGGSYNEQF
many	TRBV27	TRBJ1-2	ASSLYGGGNYGYT
many	TRBV11-1	TRBJ2-1	ASSLPNEQF